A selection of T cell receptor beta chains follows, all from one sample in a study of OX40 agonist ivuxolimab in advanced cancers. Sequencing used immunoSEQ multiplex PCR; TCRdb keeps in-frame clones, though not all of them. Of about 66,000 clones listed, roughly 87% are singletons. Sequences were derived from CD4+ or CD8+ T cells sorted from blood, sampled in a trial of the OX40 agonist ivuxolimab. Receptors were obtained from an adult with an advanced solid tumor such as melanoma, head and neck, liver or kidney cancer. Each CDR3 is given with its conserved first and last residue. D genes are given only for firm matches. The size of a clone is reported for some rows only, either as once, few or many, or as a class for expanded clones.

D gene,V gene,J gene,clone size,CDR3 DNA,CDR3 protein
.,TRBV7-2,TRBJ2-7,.,TGTGCCAGCAGTCGGGTCCCGGGGGTCCACGAGCAGTACTTC,CASSRVPGVHEQYF
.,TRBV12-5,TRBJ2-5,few,TGTGCTAGTGGCCAGACAGCCCGAGGTGGAAAGGAGACCCAGTACTTC,CASGQTARGGKETQYF
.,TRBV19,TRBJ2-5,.,TGTGCCAGTAGTGAGAGGGGGGGGAAGGAGACCCAGTACTTC,CASSERGGKETQYF
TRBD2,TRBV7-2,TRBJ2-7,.,TGTGCCAGCAGCTTAGCAGGATCCGGGACTAATCCCTACGAGCAGTACTTC,CASSLAGSGTNPYEQYF
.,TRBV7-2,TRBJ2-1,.,TGTGCCAGCAGCCAGGGGCTGGATGAGCAGTTCTTC,CASSQGLDEQFF
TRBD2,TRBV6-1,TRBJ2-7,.,TGTGCCAGCAAACTTAGCGGGAGAGGCTACGAGCAGTACTTC,CASKLSGRGYEQYF
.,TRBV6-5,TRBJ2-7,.,TGTGCCAGCAGTTACTTACCAGGGGACTACGAGCAGTACTTC,CASSYLPGDYEQYF
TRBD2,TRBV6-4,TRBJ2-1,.,TGTGCCAGCAGTAAGGAGGGACTAGCGGGAGGTGAGCAGTTCTTC,CASSKEGLAGGEQFF
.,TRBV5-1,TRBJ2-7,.,TGCGCCAGCACCCCTCCGGGAAGGCCCTACGAGCAGTACTTC,CASTPPGRPYEQYF
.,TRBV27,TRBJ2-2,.,TGTGCCAGCAGTACGGGAACCGGGGAGCTGTTTTTT,CASSTGTGELFF
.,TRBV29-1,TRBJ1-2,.,TGCAGCGCCACCGGGACGGAGTATGGCTACACCTTC,CSATGTEYGYTF
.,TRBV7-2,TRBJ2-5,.,TGTGCCAGCAGCTTATCTGGCTTCTTTCAAGAGACCCAGTACTTC,CASSLSGFFQETQYF
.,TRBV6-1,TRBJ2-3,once,TGTGCCAGCATCTCGGTTTCTAGCACAGATACGCAGTATTTT,CASISVSSTDTQYF
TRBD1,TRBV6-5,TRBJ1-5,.,TGTGCCAGCAGACAAACAGGGGTTAGCAATCAGCCCCAGCATTTT,CASRQTGVSNQPQHF
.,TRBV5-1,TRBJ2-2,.,TGCGCCAGCAGCTTGGAGGTGGCTTCGAACACCGGGGAGCTGTTTTTT,CASSLEVASNTGELFF
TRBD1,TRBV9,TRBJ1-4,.,TGTGCCAGCAGCGCCAGACAGGGTGGGAGTGAAAAACTGTTTTTT,CASSARQGGSEKLFF
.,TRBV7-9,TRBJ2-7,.,TGTGCCAGCAGCTCTGTCTCTAAGCAGTACTTC,CASSSVSKQYF
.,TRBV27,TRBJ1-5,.,TGTGCCAGCAGTTTATCGGGAGGGAATCAGCCCCAGCATTTT,CASSLSGGNQPQHF
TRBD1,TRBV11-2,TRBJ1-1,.,TGTGCCAGCAGCTTAGATGGCGACAGGGGCGGGGGATACGCTGAAGCTTTCTTT,CASSLDGDRGGGYAEAFF
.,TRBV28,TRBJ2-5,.,TGTGCCAGCAGTTCCGGACACCTCCAAGAGACCCAGTACTTC,CASSSGHLQETQYF
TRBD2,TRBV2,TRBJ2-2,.,TGTGCCAGCAGGGGGACTAGCGGGAAGGTCACCGGGGAGCTGTTTTTT,CASRGTSGKVTGELFF